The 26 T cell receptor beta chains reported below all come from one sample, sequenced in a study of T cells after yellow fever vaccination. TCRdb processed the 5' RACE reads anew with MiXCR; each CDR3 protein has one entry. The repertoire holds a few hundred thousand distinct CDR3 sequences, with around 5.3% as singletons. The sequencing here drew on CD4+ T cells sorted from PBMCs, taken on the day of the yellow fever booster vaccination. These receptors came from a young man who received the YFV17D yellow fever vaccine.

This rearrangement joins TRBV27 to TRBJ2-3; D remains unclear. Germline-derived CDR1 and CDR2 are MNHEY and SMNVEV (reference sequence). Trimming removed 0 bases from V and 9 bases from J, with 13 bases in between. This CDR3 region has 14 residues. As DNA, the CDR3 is TGTGCCAGCAGTTTATCGCTCAGCCCCACCACGCAGTATTTT. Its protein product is CASSLSLSPTTQYF.

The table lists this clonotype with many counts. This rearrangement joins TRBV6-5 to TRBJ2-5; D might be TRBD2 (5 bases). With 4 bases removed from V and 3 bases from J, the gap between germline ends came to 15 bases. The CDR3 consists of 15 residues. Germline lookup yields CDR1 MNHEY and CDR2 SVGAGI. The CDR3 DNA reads TGTGCCAGCAGTTCAATGGGCGAGGGAGAAGAGACCCAGTACTTC. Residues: CASSSMGEGEETQYF.

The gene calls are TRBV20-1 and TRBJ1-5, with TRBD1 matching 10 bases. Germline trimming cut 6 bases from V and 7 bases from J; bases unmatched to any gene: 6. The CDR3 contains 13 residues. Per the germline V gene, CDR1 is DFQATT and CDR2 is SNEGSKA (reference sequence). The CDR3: CSAPDRGTQPQHF. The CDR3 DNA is TGCAGTGCACCGGACAGGGGGACCCAGCCCCAGCATTTT.

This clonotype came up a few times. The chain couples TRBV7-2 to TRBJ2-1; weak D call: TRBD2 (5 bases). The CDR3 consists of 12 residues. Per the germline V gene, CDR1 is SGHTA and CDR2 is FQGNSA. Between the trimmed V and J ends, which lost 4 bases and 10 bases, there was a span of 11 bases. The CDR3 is CASSSTGGEQFF. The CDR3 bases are TGTGCCAGCAGCTCGACGGGCGGGGAGCAGTTCTTC. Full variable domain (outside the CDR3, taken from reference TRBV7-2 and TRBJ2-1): GAGVSQSPSNKVTEKGKDVELRCDPISGHTALYWYRQSLGQGLEFLIYFQGNSAPDKSGLPSDRFSAERTGGSVSTLTIQRTQQEDSAVYLCASSSTGGEQFFGPGTRLTVL.

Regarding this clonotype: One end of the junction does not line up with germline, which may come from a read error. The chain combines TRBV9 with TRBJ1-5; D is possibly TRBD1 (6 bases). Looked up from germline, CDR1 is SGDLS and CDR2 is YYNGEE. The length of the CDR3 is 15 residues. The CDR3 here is CASSEDTGINKPQHF. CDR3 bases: TGTGCCAGCAGTGAGGATACAGGGATCAATAAGCCCCAGCATTTT.

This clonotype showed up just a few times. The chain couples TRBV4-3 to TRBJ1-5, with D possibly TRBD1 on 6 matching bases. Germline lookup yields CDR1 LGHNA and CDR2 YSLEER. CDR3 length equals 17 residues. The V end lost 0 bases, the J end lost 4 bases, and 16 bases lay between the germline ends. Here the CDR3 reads CASSQDLTGTRNQPQHF. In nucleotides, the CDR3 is TGCGCCAGCAGCCAAGACCTTACCGGGACACGAAATCAGCCCCAGCATTTT.

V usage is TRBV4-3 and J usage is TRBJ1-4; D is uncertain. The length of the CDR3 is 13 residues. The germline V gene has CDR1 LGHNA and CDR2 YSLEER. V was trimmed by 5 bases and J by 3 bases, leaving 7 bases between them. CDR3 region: CASSKASNEKLFF. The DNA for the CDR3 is TGCGCCAGCAGCAAGGCTTCTAATGAAAAACTGTTTTTT.

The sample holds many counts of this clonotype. Written as DNA, the CDR3 is TGCGCCAGCAGGACGGAGCCGAACACCGGGGAGCTGTTTTTT. Residues: CASRTEPNTGELFF. V and J are TRBV5-1 and TRBJ2-2; the D is unclear. Germline assignment: CDR1 SGHRS and CDR2 YFSETQ. The V end lost 5 bases, the J end lost 0 bases, and 8 bases lay between the germline ends. The CDR3 contains 14 residues.

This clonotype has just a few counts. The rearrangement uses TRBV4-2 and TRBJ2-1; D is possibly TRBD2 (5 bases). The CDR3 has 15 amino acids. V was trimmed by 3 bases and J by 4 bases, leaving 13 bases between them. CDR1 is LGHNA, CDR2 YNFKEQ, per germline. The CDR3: CASSHDTREYNEQFF. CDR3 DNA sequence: TGTGCCAGCAGCCATGACACTAGGGAGTACAATGAGCAGTTCTTC.

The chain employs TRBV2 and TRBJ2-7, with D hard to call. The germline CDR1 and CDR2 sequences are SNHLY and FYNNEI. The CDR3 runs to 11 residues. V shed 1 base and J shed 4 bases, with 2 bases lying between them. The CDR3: CASSEVYEQYV. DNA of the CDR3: TGTGCCAGCAGTGAAGTTTACGAGCAGTACGTC.

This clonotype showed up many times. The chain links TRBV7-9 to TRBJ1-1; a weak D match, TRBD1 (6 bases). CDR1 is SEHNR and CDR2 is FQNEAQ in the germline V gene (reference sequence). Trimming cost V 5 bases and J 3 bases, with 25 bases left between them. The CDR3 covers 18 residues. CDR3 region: CASSPHRGGGGGDTEAFF. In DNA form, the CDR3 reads TGTGCCAGCAGCCCCCACCGCGGGGGGGGCGGGGGGGACACTGAAGCTTTCTTT.

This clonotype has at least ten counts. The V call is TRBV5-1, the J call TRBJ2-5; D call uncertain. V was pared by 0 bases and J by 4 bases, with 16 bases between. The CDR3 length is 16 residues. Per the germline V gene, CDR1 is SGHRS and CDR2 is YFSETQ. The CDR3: CASSLGSLPGRETQYF. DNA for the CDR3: TGCGCCAGCAGCTTGGGGAGCCTACCTGGTCGAGAGACCCAGTACTTC. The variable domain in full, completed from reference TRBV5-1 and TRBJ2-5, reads KAGVTQTPRYLIKTRGQQVTLSCSPISGHRSVSWYQQTPGQGLQFLFEYFSETQRNKGNFPGRFSGRQFSNSRSEMNVSTLELGDSALYLCASSLGSLPGRETQYFGPGTRLLVL.

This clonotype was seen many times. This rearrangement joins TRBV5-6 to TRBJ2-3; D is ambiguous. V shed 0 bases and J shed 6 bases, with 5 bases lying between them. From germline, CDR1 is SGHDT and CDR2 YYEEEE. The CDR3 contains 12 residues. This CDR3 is CASSLAEDTQYF. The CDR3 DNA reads TGTGCCAGCAGCTTGGCCGAGGATACGCAGTATTTT. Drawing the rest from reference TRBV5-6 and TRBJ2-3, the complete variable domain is DAGVTQSPTHLIKTRGQQVTLRCSPKSGHDTVSWYQQALGQGPQFIFQYYEEEERQRGNFPDRFSGHQFPNYSSELNVNALLLGDSALYLCASSLAEDTQYFGPGTRLTVL.

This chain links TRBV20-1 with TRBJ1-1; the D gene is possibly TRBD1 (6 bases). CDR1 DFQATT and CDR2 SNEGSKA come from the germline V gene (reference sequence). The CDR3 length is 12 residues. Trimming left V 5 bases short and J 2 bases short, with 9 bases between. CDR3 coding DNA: TGCAGTGCTCAGGGGATTAACACTGAAGCTTTCTTT. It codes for CSAQGINTEAFF.

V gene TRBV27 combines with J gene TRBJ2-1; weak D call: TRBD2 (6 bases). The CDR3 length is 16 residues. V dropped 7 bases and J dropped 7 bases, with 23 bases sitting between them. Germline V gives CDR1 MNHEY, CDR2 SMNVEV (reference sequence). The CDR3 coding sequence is TGTGCCAGCAAGCACGGGGAGACTAGTCGTCAAAATGAGCAGTTCTTC. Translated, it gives CASKHGETSRQNEQFF.

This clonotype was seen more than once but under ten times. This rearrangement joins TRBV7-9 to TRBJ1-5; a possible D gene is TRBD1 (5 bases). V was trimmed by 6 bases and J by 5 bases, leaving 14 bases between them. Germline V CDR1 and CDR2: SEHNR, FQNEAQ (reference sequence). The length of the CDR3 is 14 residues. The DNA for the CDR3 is TGTGCCAGCAGGATGGGGGGGTCGGATCAGCCCCAGCATTTT. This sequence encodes CASRMGGSDQPQHF.

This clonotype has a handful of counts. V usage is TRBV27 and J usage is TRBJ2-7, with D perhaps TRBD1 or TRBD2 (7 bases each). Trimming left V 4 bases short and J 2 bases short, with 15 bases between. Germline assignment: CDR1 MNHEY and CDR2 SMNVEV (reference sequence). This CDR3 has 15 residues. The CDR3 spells CASSSRQGGAYEQYF. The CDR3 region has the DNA TGTGCCAGCAGTTCCCGACAGGGAGGGGCCTACGAGCAGTACTTC.

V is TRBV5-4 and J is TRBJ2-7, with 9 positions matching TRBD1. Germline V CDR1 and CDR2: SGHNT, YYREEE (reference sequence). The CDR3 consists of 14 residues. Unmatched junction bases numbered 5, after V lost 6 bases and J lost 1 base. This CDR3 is CASTPGTGSYEQYF. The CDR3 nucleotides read TGTGCCAGCACCCCCGGGACAGGGTCCTACGAGCAGTACTTC.

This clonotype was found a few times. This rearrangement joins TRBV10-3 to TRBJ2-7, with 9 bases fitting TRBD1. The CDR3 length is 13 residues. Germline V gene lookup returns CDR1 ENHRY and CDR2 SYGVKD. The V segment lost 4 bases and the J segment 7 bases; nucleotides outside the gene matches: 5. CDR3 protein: CAISGPGQGEQYF. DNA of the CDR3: TGTGCCATCAGTGGACCGGGACAGGGAGAGCAGTACTTC.

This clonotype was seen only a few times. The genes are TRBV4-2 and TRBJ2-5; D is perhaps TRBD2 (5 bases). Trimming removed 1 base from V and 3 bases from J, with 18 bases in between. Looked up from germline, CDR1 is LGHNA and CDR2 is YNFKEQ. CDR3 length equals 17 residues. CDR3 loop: CASSQGSYGSGEETQYF. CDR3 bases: TGTGCCAGCAGCCAAGGGAGTTACGGCAGCGGAGAAGAGACCCAGTACTTC.

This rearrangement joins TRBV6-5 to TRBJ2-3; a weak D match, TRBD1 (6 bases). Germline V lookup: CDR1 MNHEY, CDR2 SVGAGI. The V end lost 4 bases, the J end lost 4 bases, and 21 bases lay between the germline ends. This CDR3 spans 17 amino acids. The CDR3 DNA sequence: TGTGCCAGCAGTTCCCTGGGGGCAGGGGAAACGTCAGATACGCAGTATTTT. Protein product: CASSSLGAGETSDTQYF.

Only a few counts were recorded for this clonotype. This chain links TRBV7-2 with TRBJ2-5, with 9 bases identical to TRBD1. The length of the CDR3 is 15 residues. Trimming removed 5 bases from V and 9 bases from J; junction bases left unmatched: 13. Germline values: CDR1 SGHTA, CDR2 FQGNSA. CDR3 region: CASSGRQGGQSAQYF. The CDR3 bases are TGTGCCAGCAGCGGCCGACAGGGGGGTCAATCGGCCCAGTACTTC. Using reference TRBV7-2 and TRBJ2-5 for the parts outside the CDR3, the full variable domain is GAGVSQSPSNKVTEKGKDVELRCDPISGHTALYWYRQSLGQGLEFLIYFQGNSAPDKSGLPSDRFSAERTGGSVSTLTIQRTQQEDSAVYLCASSGRQGGQSAQYFGPGTRLLVL.

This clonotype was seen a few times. This CDR3 is CASSLEGGLAKNIQYF. In DNA, the CDR3 is TGCGCCAGCAGCTTGGAGGGGGGCCTAGCCAAAAACATTCAGTACTTC. The V and J genes are TRBV5-1 and TRBJ2-4; D is perhaps TRBD1 or TRBD2 (6 bases each). Trimming left V 0 bases short and J 0 bases short, with 10 bases between. Per germline, CDR1 SGHRS and CDR2 YFSETQ. The CDR3 has 16 amino acids.

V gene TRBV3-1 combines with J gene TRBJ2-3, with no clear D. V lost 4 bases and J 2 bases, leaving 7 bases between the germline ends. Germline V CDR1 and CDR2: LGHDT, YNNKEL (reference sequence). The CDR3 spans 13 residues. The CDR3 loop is CASSRKYTDTQYF. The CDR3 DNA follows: TGTGCCAGCAGCCGGAAATACACAGATACGCAGTATTTT.

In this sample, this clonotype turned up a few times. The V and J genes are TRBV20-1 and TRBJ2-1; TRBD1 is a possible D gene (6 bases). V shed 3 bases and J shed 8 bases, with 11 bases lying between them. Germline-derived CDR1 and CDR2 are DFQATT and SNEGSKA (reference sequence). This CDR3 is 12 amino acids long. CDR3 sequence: CSASQQGHEQFF. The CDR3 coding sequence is TGCAGTGCTAGCCAACAGGGTCATGAGCAGTTCTTC.

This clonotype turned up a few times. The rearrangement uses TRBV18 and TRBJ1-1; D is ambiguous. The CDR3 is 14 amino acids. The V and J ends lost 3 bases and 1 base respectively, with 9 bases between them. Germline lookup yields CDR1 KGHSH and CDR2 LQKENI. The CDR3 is CASSPDDPNTEAFF. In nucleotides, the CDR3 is TGTGCCAGCTCACCGGACGATCCGAACACTGAAGCTTTCTTT. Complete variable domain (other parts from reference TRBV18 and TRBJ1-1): NAGVMQNPRHLVRRRGQEARLRCSPMKGHSHVYWYRQLPEEGLKFMVYLQKENIIDESGMPKERFSAEFPKEGPSILRIQQVVRGDSAAYFCASSPDDPNTEAFFGQGTRLTVV.